This entry concerns a single T cell receptor (beta chain). Its antigen remains unknown. V trimming: 6 bases; J trimming: 2 bases; junction bases outside the gene matches: 10. Germline lookup yields CDR1 MRHNA and CDR2 SNTAGT. The length of the CDR3 is 15 residues. Patients had CD4+ T-LGLL, from Padova, Helsinki and Shinshu. The data were obtained in a study of STAT5B mutations in CD4+ large granular lymphocyte leukemia. Whole-study findings and limits: 8/27 top patient clones versus 2/35 control clones were TRBV06-family. Patient cell sources varied; 6 or 7 CD4-sorted samples entered the clonality comparison.

Profiling relied on immunoSEQ multiplex PCR, and the TCRdb table lists in-frame clones only, not all of them. The sample shows fewer than 7,500 clones, roughly 73% of them seen only once. The rearrangement links TRBV6-4 to TRBJ2-7; the match to TRBD1 covers 7 bases. Sequencing input: PBMCs. The source of this sequence is an elderly man with CD4+ T-cell large granular lymphocyte leukemia. As DNA, the CDR3 is TGTGCCAGCAGAGTCCAGGACAGGATTCCCTACGAGCAGTACTTC. Amino acid sequence: CASRVQDRIPYEQYF.